This note documents a single T cell receptor beta chain sequence. Its specificity is unknown. This likely traces to a read error, being one base from a far larger clone. Molecular barcoded adaptors covering alpha/delta and beta/gamma chains were used on around 370 ng RNA. Each CDR3 protein is one row after TCRdb ran MiXCR on the reads. The table lists around 29,000 distinct CDR3 sequences, about an eighth of them singletons. The germline V gene has CDR1 MNHNY and CDR2 SVGAGI (reference sequence). The V and J ends lost 6 bases and 14 bases respectively, with 17 bases between them. The CDR3 is made up of 12 amino acids. The sample comes from a study of read filtering for tumor transcriptome and immune sequencing. For the study at large: Patients were about 17 male and about 14 female, mean age 65.9 years, range roughly 47 to 80. By R-ISS, stages I, II and III held around 8, 15 and 7 patients. Study results and limitations: About 82% of IR-seq clonotypes had a single read, yet these held around 3.5% of reads. Even smaller IR-seq throughput identified most shared clonotypes.

The V call is TRBV6-6, the J call TRBJ2-1; D may be TRBD2 (5 bases). Material: a population of CD138-negative cells sorted from bone marrow. This receptor was taken from a donor aged 40 or over with multiple myeloma. As DNA, the CDR3 is TGTGCCAGCAGCGAAGGACTTGGCTACAAGTTCTTC. Its translation is CASSEGLGYKFF.